This record looks at one T cell receptor (beta chain) sequence and its context. The sample is drawn from a study of beta chain features in type 1 diabetes. TCRB transcripts that were expressed got sequenced, as all of the isolated RNA had been reverse transcribed. Clones were read by immunoSEQ multiplex PCR, and TCRdb kept only the in-frame ones, dropping some. Among about 290,000 clones listed, 7.5% to 9.5% were seen once. CDR3 length equals 11 residues. Germline CDR1 reads DFQATT; CDR2 reads SNEGSKA (reference sequence). V was pared by 2 bases and J by 7 bases, with 6 bases between. The sequenced sample consisted of central memory CD4+ T cells from blood. The chain carries TRBV20-1 and TRBJ2-1; D is unresolved. This TCR was recovered from a young woman in good health. CDR3 nucleotides: TGCAGTGCTAGAACCCTAAATGAGCAGTTCTTC. It yields the protein CSARTLNEQFF.